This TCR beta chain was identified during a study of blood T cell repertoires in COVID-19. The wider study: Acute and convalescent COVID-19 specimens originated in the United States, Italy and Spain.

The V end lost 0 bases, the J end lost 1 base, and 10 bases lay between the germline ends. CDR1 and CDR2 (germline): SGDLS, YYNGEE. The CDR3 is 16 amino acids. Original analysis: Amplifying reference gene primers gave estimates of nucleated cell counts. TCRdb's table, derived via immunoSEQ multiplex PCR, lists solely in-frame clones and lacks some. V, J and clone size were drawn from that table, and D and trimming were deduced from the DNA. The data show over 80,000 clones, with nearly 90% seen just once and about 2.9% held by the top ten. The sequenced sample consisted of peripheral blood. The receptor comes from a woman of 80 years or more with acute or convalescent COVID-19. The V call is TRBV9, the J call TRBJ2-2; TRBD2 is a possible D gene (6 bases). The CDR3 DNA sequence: TGTGCCAGCAGCGTAGGTATTAGCGGGAACACCGGGGAGCTGTTTTTT. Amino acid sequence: CASSVGISGNTGELFF.